This T cell receptor beta chain was sequenced during a study of blood T cells in healthy people across ages. Germline trimming cut 2 bases from V and 11 bases from J; bases unmatched to any gene: 17. Germline-derived CDR1 and CDR2 are SGHAT and FQDESV (reference sequence). The CDR3 totals 16 residues. Alongside a J-beta primer mix, a sample-barcoded 5' primer served in a second PCR lasting about 7 to 12 cycles. Every cDNA molecule bore a tag from a template-switch adaptor containing 12 random nucleotides. MiXCR was run by TCRdb on the 5' RACE reads, yielding one entry per CDR3 protein. The data show 600,000 to 1,000,000 distinct CDR3 sequences, with 58% seen just once and over 20% held by the top ten. In terms of origin and age, donors were healthy Caucasian individuals from Russia aged roughly 6 to 95. Per-sample yields of isolated PBMCs were at least 7 million.

This chain connects TRBV11-1 to TRBJ2-5; 7 nucleotides align to TRBD2. Material: blood. This TCR came from a man aged 25 to 40 in good health. CDR3 residues: CASSLTGTSGGLEQYF. For the CDR3, the DNA is TGTGCCAGCAGCTTAACCGGGACCTCGGGAGGTTTGGAGCAGTACTTC.